This T cell receptor (beta chain) emerged from a study of blood T cell repertoires in COVID-19. Overall study context: Donors in the United States, Italy and Spain gave samples during acute or convalescent COVID-19. Sources were T cells, B-cell-depleted T cells, or PBMCs; the material itself was cDNA or gDNA.

The V gene's germline CDR1 is MNHEY and CDR2 SVGAGI. The trim removed 2 bases at V and 6 bases at J, leaving 6 bases unmatched. CDR3 length equals 14 residues. Original handling: By means of reference gene primer amplification, nucleated cell counts were estimated. Repertoires were generated with immunoSEQ multiplex PCR, while TCRdb's copy carries only in-frame clones and drops some. The V and J calls and the clone size are those of that table, but D and trimming were determined from the DNA. The sample has approximately 170,000 clones, approximately 87% seen once. Material: peripheral blood. The receptor's source is a man aged 18-30 years with active or convalescent COVID-19. The V gene is TRBV6-5, the J gene TRBJ1-2, with 7 bases aligning to TRBD1. The CDR3 DNA follows: TGTGCCAGCAGTTACGCCACAGGGGAAAATGGCTACACCTTC. Protein product: CASSYATGENGYTF.